This TCR beta chain stems from a study of blood T cell repertoires in COVID-19. Donors in Cohort 3 counted as recovered after two negative PCRs, clearance, or symptom resolution. The CDR3 totals 12 residues. With 5 bases removed from V and 1 base from J, the gap between germline ends came to 6 bases. Germline V CDR1 and CDR2: SQVTM, ANQGSEA. Assay used: immunoSEQ multiplex PCR; TCRdb lists only in-frame clones, some missing. The sample has over 150,000 clones; roughly 87% are singletons. The TCR was taken from a woman aged 30 to 39 who had recovered from COVID-19. The sample taken for sequencing was PBMCs or T cells enriched from blood (not recorded which). The V call is TRBV29-1, the J call TRBJ1-3, with D unresolved. In DNA form, the CDR3 reads TGCAGCGTTCGGGAATCTGGAAACACCATATATTTT. Its protein is CSVRESGNTIYF.